There are a few counts of the clone carrying this TCR beta chain. Its antigen remains unidentified. This sample is part of a study of sequential checkpoint blockade in melanoma. Study information: Arm A got nivolumab then ipilimumab; arm B the reverse, 1:1.

The CDR3 is made up of 17 amino acids. Unmatched junction bases numbered 8, after V lost 2 bases and J lost 2 bases. Germline values: CDR1 SGHNT, CDR2 YENEEA. Study-level points and caveats: T-cell fraction and clonality followed PD-L1 and CD8+ counts, not mutational load.

TCRdb's table, derived via immunoSEQ multiplex PCR, lists solely in-frame clones and lacks some. Of thousands of clones in the sample, under 20% were seen once. Treatment given: randomized to nivolumab then ipilimumab (arm A) or the reverse (arm B). This receptor was taken from a human donor with melanoma. V is TRBV11-3 and J is TRBJ2-1, with 8 bases identical to TRBD2. The specimen comprised tumor tissue (inferred from file names), sampled from a patient given nivolumab and ipilimumab in sequence. CDR3 region: CASSLRASGYPYNEQFF. CDR3 in DNA: TGTGCCAGCAGCTTAAGGGCTAGCGGGTACCCCTACAATGAGCAGTTCTTC.